The rows below give T cell receptor beta chains drawn from one sample of a study of blood T cell repertoires in COVID-19. Assay: immunoSEQ multiplex PCR; the TCRdb copy retains only in-frame clones and omits some. The profile shows just under 90,000 clones, roughly 84% of them singletons. Sequenced input: peripheral blood. These receptors originate from a woman older than 75 with acute or convalescent COVID-19. Each CDR3 is given with its conserved first and last residue.

>TRBV6-5
CASSYSRQGNSPLHF
>TRBV7-2
CASSLRAGGGQTQYF
>TRBV2
CASSGQLYGYTF
>TRBV27
CASSSAGIYNEQFF
>TRBV19
CASSIEKRLAGGETQYF
>TRBV24-1
CATRRGTDTQYF
>TRBV30
CAWVPGLAVYNEQFF
>TRBV3-1/TRBV3-2
CASSQVRVRGEQPQHF
>TRBV5-1
CASSTPGGTSSYEQYF
>TRBV6-6
CASSLIGGEDGYTF
>TRBV30
CAWSVGTLYNSPLHF
>TRBV6-5
CASSLQGRGEKLFF
>TRBV27
CASSITGGGQPQHF
>TRBV18
CASSLAGASTDTQYF
>TRBV6-5
CASSYTPGQSTDTQYF
>TRBV9
CASSVGQEIYEQYF
>TRBV29-1
CSVVFGTGSSGNTIYF
>TRBV5-5
CASSLIVRPYEQYF
>TRBV29-1
CSVLRTGREQYF
>TRBV27
CASSNRGRETQYF
>TRBV19
CASSTGGARGNYGYTF
>TRBV9
CASSVGTSGYSNEQFF
>TRBV10-3
CAISESGPGNGNTIYF
>TRBV6-5
CASSRGQGKDEQYF
>TRBV18
CASSRSGGNEQFF
>TRBV7-9
CASSQLPGAYTF
>TRBV6-2/TRBV6-3
CASSYDAFALEQYF
>TRBV29-1
CSADRGETQYF
>TRBV7-9
CASSLGSQGHTEAFF
>TRBV24-1
CATSGARGSDNEQFF
>TRBV18
CASSPGQGGNQPQHF
>TRBV6-5
CASSYRRSANEQFF
>TRBV9
CASSRDRGLDTIYF
>TRBV30
CALVSLGQGGETQYF
>TRBV6-2/TRBV6-3
CASSQTGGGNQPQHF
>TRBV15
CATSRGLAGATGELFF
>TRBV19
CASSTLGGGNGYTF
>TRBV19
CASSPQGLTGELFF
>TRBV9
CASSVQGVEDTEAFF
>TRBV19
CASSIGGTGGADTQYF
>TRBV27
CASSLWTGGTGELFF
>TRBV28
CASSWLADYEQYF
>TRBV24-1
CATSEAGRSNQPQHF
>TRBV15
CATSRDRAGELFF
>TRBV4-2
CASSQGLGEVRGYTF